This T cell receptor beta chain was sequenced in a study of T cell repertoires in cytomegalovirus infection. Whole-study context: Indicated by public TCR beta signatures were CMV infection and matching HLA type.

General observations from the study: CMV carriers with the relevant HLA were identified by cumulative public TCR beta family frequency. Clonotypes of TCR beta that were HLA-C-restricted and CMV-specific dominated the ex vivo response.

The CDR3 contains 13 residues. Germline assignment: CDR1 SGDLS and CDR2 YYNGEE. V was pared by 5 bases and J by 7 bases, with 4 bases of the junction left unmatched. From the reads, TCRdb called clonotypes with MiXCR, one entry per CDR3 protein. The table records over 85,000 distinct CDR3 sequences, approximately 15% of them present only once. This clonotype occurred a few times. Antigen: not known. The sample taken for sequencing was PBMCs. The clonotype originates from a human donor in good health (CMV status not recorded). Some clones in this sample may be carry-over from other donors' samples. J is TRBJ2-2 and V is TRBV9, with TRBD2 matching 8 bases. DNA of the CDR3: TGTGCCAGCAGGGGACTAGAAAGCGGGGAGCTGTTTTTT. It yields the protein CASRGLESGELFF.